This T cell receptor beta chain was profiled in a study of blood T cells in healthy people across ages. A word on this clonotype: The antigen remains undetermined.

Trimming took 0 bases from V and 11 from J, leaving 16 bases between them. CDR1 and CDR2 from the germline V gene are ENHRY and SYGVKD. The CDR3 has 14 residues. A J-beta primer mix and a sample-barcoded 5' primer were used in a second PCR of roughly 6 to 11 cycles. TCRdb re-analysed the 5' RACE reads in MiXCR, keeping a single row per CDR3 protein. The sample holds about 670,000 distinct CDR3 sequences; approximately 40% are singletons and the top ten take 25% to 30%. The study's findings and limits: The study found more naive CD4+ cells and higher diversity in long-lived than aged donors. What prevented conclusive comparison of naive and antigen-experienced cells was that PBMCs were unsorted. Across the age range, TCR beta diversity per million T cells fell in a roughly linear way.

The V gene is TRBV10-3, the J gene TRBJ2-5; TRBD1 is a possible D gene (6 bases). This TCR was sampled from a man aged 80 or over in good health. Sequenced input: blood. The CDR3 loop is CAISESGQKDEQYF. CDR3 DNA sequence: TGTGCCATCAGTGAGTCCGGACAGAAGGATGAGCAGTACTTC.